The 3 T cell receptor beta chains given below trace back to one sample, sequenced in a study of glioma-infiltrating T cells after dendritic cell vaccination. Noted time point: after dendritic cell vaccination, including at tumor progression/relapse. Generated by immunoSEQ multiplex PCR, the TCRdb table keeps only in-frame clones and is missing some. The data hold roughly 100,000 clones, with 90% observed a single time. The sample in question was blood, obtained after dendritic cell vaccination. These receptor sequences come from a human donor with glioblastoma.

V and J are TRBV6-1 and TRBJ2-3; D is unclear. V was shortened by 10 bases and J by 4 bases, with 9 bases between the two germline ends. CDR1 is MNHNS and CDR2 is SASEGT in the germline V gene. This CDR3 is built from 11 residues. CDR3 sequence reads: CATLRADTQYF. CDR3 nucleotide sequence: TGTGCCACCCTCCGGGCAGATACGCAGTATTTT.

CDR3: CASSTPHRGGEKLFF. The CDR3 region has the DNA TGTGCCAGTAGTACGCCCCACAGAGGGGGTGAAAAACTGTTTTTT. J is TRBJ1-4 and V is TRBV19, with a weak D call TRBD1 (6 bases). This CDR3 has 15 amino acids. CDR1 LNHDA and CDR2 SQIVND come from the germline V gene (reference sequence). V dropped 4 bases and J dropped 7 bases, with 16 bases sitting between them.

V gene TRBV11-2 combines with J gene TRBJ2-7; D remains ambiguous. V was clipped by 2 bases and J by 5 bases, with 13 bases between them. This CDR3 comprises 14 residues. The germline V gene encodes CDR1 SGHAT and CDR2 FQNNGV. This CDR3 reads CASSLLSIAHEQYF. The DNA for the CDR3 is TGTGCCAGCAGCTTACTATCAATAGCCCACGAGCAGTACTTC.